The T cell receptor beta chain under discussion was sequenced for a study of blood T cell repertoires in COVID-19. On the study more broadly: The study drew acute and convalescent COVID-19 samples from the United States, Italy and Spain. PBMCs, B-cell-depleted T cells, or T cells were the source of the cDNA or gDNA that made up the material.

The length of the CDR3 is 15 residues. Germline lookup yields CDR1 SGHTA and CDR2 FQGNSA. Trimming left V 1 base short and J 3 bases short, with 12 bases between. Original methodology: Counts of nucleated cells, estimated from reference gene primer amplification, were obtained. Repertoires were generated with immunoSEQ multiplex PCR, while TCRdb's copy carries only in-frame clones and drops some. The DNA gave D and trimming, while V, J and clone size come from that table. The table has almost 200,000 clones, roughly 90% seen once. The chain recombines TRBV7-2 with TRBJ1-1; a weak D match, TRBD1 (5 bases). The TCR was taken from a woman between 70 and 85 years old with acute or convalescent COVID-19. The sample taken for sequencing was peripheral blood. CDR3 sequence: CASSLVAGKDTEAFF. The CDR3 DNA follows: TGTGCCAGCAGCTTAGTTGCAGGGAAGGACACTGAAGCTTTCTTT.